The subject of this entry is one T cell receptor beta chain. Its antigen is undetermined. The CDR3 spans 16 residues. CDR1 is LGHDT and CDR2 is YNNKEL in the germline V gene (reference sequence). After removal of 6 bases from V and 7 bases from J, the junction contained 11 bases not matched to a gene. Antigen-specific CD4+ T cells were expanded (with viral peptide pools) by the ViraFEST assay ahead of sequencing. After less than twelve days in culture, the CD4+ T cells were isolated. Nucleocapsid antibodies stayed negative before and after vaccination, showing no earlier SARS-CoV-2 infection. On days 3 and 7, fresh IL-2 medium replaced half the medium. The source of the sample is a study of vaccination effects on CD4 cells after COVID-19. Study outcomes and limitations: Convalescent patients in the study were few, and early post-infection timepoints were absent.

Profiling relied on immunoSEQ multiplex PCR, and the TCRdb table lists in-frame clones only, not all of them. The table has 30,000 to 35,000 clones, 55% to 85% seen once. The source material was CD4+ T cells from PBMCs cultured with HCoV-OC43 spike peptides, sampled before COVID-19 vaccination. As to subset: HCoV-OC43 spike overlapping peptide pool stimulation. The origin of this receptor is a human donor who received a COVID-19 vaccine. This sequence joins TRBV3-1 (or the pseudogene TRBV3-2) and TRBJ2-7; 14 positions match TRBD2. CDR3 bases: TGTGCCAGCAGTCCACCCGGGACTAGCGGGAGTCGTGAGCAGTACTTC. This encodes CASSPPGTSGSREQYF.